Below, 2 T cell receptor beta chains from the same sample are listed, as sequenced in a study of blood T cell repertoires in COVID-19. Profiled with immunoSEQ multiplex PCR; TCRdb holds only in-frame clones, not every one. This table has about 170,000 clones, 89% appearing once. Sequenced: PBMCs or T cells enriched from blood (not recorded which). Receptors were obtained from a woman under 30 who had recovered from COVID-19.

The CDR3: CASSSQGAWGVEQYF. The DNA for the CDR3 is TGTGCCAGCAGTTCCCAGGGGGCCTGGGGGGTCGAGCAGTACTTC. The chain carries TRBV28 and TRBJ2-7; 8 bases line up with TRBD1. The germline CDR1 and CDR2 sequences are MDHEN and SYDVKM. CDR3 length: 15 residues. V dropped 4 bases and J dropped 6; count of bases not matched to a gene: 11. Full variable domain (missing parts from reference TRBV28 and TRBJ2-7): DVKVTQSSRYLVKRTGEKVFLECVQDMDHENMFWYRQDPGLGLRLIYFSYDVKMKEKGDIPEGYSVSREKKERFSLILESASTNQTSMYLCASSSQGAWGVEQYFGPGTRLTVT.

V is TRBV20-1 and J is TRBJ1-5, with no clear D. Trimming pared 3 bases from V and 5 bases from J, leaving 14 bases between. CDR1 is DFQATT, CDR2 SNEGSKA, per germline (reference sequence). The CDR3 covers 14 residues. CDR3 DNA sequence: TGCAGTGCTAGTCGACTAAGTTATGATCAGCCCCAGCATTTT. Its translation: CSASRLSYDQPQHF.